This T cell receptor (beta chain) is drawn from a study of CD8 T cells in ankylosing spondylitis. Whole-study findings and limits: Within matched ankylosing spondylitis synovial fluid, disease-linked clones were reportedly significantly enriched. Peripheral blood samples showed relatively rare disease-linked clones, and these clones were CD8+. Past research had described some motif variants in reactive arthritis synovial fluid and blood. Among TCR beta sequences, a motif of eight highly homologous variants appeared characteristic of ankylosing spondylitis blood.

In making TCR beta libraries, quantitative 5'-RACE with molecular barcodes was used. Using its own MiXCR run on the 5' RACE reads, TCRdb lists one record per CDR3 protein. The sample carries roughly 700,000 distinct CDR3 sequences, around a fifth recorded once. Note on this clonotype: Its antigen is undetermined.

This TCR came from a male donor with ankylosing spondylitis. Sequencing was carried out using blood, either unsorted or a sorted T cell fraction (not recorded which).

DNA of the CDR3: TGCAGTGCTTGGGACAGGGGGCTTCAGCCCCAGCATTTT. This codes for CSAWDRGLQPQHF. V is TRBV20-1 and J is TRBJ1-5; 12 nucleotides match TRBD1. CDR1 is DFQATT, CDR2 SNEGSKA, per germline (reference sequence). This CDR3 region has 13 residues. V shed 5 bases and J 6 bases; nucleotides not matched to a gene: 2.